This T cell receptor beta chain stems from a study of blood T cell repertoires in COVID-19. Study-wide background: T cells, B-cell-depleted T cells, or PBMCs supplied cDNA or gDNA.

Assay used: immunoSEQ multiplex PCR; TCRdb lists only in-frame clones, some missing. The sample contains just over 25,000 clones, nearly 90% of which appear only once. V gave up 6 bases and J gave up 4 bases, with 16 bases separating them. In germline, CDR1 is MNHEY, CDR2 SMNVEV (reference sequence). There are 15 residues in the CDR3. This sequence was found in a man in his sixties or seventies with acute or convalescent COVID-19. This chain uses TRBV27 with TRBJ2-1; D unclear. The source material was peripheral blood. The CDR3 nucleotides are TGTGCCAGCAGCCCGTCCCTGGGCCGATACAATGAGCAGTTCTTC. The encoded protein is CASSPSLGRYNEQFF.